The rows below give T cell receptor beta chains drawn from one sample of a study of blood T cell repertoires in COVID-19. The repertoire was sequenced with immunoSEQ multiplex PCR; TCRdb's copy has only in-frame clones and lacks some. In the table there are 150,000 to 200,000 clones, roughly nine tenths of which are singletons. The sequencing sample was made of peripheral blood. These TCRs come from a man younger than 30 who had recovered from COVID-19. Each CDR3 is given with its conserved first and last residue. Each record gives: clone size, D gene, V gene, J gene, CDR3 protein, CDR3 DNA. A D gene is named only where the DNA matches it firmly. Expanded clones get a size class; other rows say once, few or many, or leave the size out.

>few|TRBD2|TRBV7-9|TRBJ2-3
CASSLSAGALTQYF
TGTGCCAGCAGCTTAAGCGCGGGAGCCTTGACGCAGTATTTT
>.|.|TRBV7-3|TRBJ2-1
CASSFGQGSRNEQFF
TGTGCCAGCAGCTTTGGGCAGGGGAGTAGGAATGAGCAGTTCTTC
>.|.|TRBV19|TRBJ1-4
CASSIAAGEKLFF
TGTGCCAGTAGTATAGCGGCGGGAGAAAAACTGTTTTTT
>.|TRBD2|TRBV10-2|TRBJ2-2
CASSESETSGIVGELFF
TGCGCCAGCAGTGAGTCAGAGACTAGCGGGATTGTCGGGGAGCTGTTTTTT
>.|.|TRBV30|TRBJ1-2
CAWSSTVFGYTF
TGTGCCTGGAGTTCTACGGTGTTTGGCTACACCTTC
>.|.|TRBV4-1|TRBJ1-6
CASSPWGGPNSPLHF
TGCGCCAGCAGCCCCTGGGGGGGGCCTAATTCACCCCTCCACTTT
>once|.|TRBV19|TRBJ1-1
CASAASGVVEAFF
TGTGCCAGCGCGGCTTCGGGGGTGGTTGAAGCTTTCTTT
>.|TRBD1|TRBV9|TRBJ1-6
CASSVSDRDNSPLHF
TGTGCCAGCAGCGTCTCGGACAGGGATAATTCACCCCTCCACTTT
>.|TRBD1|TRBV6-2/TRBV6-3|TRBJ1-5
CASSPGTGNQPQHF
TGTGCCAGCAGCCCTGGGACAGGGAATCAGCCCCAGCATTTT
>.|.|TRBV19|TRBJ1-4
CASSIRGTNEKLFF
TGTGCCAGTAGTATCAGAGGGACTAATGAAAAACTGTTTTTT
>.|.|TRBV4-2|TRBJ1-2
CASSQGQTGAFYGYTF
TGTGCCAGCAGCCAAGGCCAAACGGGAGCGTTCTATGGCTACACCTTC
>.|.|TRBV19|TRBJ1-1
CASRGPQNTEAFF
TGTGCCAGTAGGGGGCCCCAGAACACTGAAGCTTTCTTT
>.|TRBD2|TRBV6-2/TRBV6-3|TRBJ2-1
CASSYSLAENNEQFF
TGTGCCAGCAGTTACTCCCTAGCGGAGAACAATGAGCAGTTCTTC
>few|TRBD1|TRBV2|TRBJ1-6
CASSTGGASPLHF
TGTGCCAGCAGTACAGGGGGTGCTTCACCCCTCCACTTT
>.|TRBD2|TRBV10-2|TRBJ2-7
CASRSGEGGLHEQYF
TGCGCCAGCAGGTCCGGTGAGGGAGGGCTCCACGAGCAGTACTTC
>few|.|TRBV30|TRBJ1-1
CAWSVLGGQNTKAFF
TGTGCCTGGAGTGTACTTGGCGGACAGAATACTAAAGCTTTCTTT
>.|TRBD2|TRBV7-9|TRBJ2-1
CATQAGTSGNNEQFF
TGTGCCACCCAAGCCGGGACTAGCGGGAACAATGAGCAGTTCTTC
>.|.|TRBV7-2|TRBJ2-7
CASSLDSNRAEQYF
TGTGCCAGCAGCCTAGATTCTAACAGGGCGGAGCAGTACTTC
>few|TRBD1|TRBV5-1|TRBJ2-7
CASSLSGQGPYEQYF
TGCGCCAGCAGCTTGTCGGGACAGGGCCCATACGAGCAGTACTTC
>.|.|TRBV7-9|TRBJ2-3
CATKEALQDTQYF
TGTGCCACCAAGGAGGCCCTTCAGGATACGCAGTATTTT
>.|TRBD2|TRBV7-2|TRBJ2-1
CASTPGGGGDEQFF
TGTGCCAGCACCCCGGGGGGGGGCGGGGATGAGCAGTTCTTC
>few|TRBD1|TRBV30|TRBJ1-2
CAWVRDRQNYGYTF
TGTGCCTGGGTACGGGACAGACAAAACTATGGCTACACCTTC
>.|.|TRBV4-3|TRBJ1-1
CASSQDLEGLVTEAFF
TGCGCCAGCAGCCAAGATTTGGAGGGGCTCGTGACTGAAGCTTTCTTT
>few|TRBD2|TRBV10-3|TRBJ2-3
CAIMGTSAESTDTQYF
TGTGCCATCATGGGGACTAGCGCTGAAAGCACAGATACGCAGTATTTT
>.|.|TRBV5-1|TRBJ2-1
CASSLLAFYNEQFF
TGCGCCAGCAGCCTGCTAGCGTTCTACAATGAGCAGTTCTTC
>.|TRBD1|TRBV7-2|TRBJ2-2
CASTGQGTGELFF
TGTGCCAGCACCGGACAGGGAACCGGGGAGCTGTTTTTT
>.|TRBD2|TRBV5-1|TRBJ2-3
CASSSPSRREKAGGPGTDTQYF
TGCGCCAGCAGCTCGCCTTCCAGGAGGGAGAAAGCGGGAGGGCCGGGCACAGATACGCAGTATTTT
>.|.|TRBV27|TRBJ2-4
CASSFAGAKNIQYF
TGTGCCAGCAGTTTCGCGGGAGCCAAAAACATTCAGTACTTC
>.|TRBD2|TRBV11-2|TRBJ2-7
CASSAGGHEQYF
TGTGCCAGCAGTGCGGGAGGTCACGAGCAGTACTTC
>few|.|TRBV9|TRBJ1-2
CASSPLGDSYGYTF
TGTGCCAGCAGCCCCCTCGGGGACTCCTATGGCTACACCTTC
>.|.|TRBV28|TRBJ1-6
CASTPFSGGHHSPLHF
TGTGCCAGCACCCCCTTCTCGGGGGGGCATCATTCACCCCTCCACTTT
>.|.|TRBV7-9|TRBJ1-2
CASSLYTQGANYGYTF
TGTGCCAGCAGCTTATATACACAGGGCGCTAACTATGGCTACACCTTC
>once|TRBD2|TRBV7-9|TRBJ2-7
CASSITSDGEQYF
TGTGCCAGCAGCATAACTAGCGACGGCGAGCAGTACTTC
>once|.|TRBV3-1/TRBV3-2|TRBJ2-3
CASSQEKRLDTQYF
TGTGCCAGCAGCCAAGAAAAGAGATTAGATACGCAGTATTTT
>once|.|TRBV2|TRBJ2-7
CASKTGSDYEQYF
TGTGCCAGCAAGACAGGATCAGACTACGAGCAGTACTTC
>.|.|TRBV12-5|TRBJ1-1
CASGLTANTEAFF
TGTGCTAGTGGTTTAACAGCGAACACTGAAGCTTTCTTT
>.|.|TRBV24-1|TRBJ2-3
CATSDAAADTQYF
TGTGCCACCAGTGACGCGGCGGCAGATACGCAGTATTTT
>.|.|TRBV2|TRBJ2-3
CASRLMVGGYTDTQYF
TGTGCCAGCAGACTGATGGTGGGGGGTTACACAGATACGCAGTATTTT
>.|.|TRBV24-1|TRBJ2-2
CATSDLVRAAGELFF
TGTGCCACCAGTGATTTGGTCAGGGCGGCCGGGGAGCTGTTTTTT
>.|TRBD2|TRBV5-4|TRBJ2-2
CASSLSTSGPGELFF
TGTGCCAGCAGCTTGTCGACTAGCGGACCCGGGGAGCTGTTTTTT
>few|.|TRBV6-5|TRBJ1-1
CASRLEAGTEAFF
TGTGCCAGCAGGCTGGAGGCGGGCACTGAAGCTTTCTTT
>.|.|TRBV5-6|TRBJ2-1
CASSIDSPGEQFF
TGTGCCAGCAGCATTGACTCGCCGGGTGAGCAGTTCTTC
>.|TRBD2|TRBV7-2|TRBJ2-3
CASSSGLAGTTRDTQYF
TGTGCCAGCAGCTCTGGACTAGCGGGGACGACCCGTGATACGCAGTATTTT
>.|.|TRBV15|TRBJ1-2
CATSRQREAIYGYTF
TGTGCCACCAGCAGACAGAGGGAAGCAATCTATGGCTACACCTTC
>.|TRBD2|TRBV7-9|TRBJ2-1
CASSPLAELSYNEQFF
TGTGCCAGCAGTCCGCTAGCGGAGCTCTCCTACAATGAGCAGTTCTTC
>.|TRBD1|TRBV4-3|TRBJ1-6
CASSQGGDRVGSPLHF
TGCGCCAGCAGCCAAGGAGGGGACAGGGTTGGATCACCCCTCCACTTT
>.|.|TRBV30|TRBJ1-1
CAWSARTLTSGTEAFF
TGTGCCTGGAGTGCCCGCACCCTAACGTCGGGCACTGAAGCTTTCTTT
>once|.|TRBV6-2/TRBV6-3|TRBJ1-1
CASSNFQGSEAFF
TGTGCCAGCAGTAATTTCCAGGGGTCTGAAGCTTTCTTT
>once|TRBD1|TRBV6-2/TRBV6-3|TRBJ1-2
CASSFPRTGSYGYTF
TGTGCCAGCAGTTTCCCCCGGACAGGGAGCTATGGCTACACCTTC
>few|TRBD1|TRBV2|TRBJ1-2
CASSDRGRGGYTF
TGTGCCAGCAGTGACAGGGGGCGTGGTGGCTACACCTTC
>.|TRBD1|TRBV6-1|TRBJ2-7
CASSELGQGVSEQYF
TGTGCCAGCAGTGAACTCGGACAGGGGGTCTCCGAGCAGTACTTC